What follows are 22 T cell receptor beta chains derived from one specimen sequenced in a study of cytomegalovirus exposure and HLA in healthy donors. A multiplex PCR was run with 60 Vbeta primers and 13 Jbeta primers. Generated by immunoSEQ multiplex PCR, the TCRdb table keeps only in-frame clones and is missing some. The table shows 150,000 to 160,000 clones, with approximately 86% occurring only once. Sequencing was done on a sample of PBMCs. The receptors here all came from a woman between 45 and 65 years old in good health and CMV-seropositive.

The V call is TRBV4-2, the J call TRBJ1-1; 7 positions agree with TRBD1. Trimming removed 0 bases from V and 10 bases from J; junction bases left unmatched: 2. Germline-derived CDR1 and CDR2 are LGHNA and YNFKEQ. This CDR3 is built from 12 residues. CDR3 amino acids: CASSQESGGAFF. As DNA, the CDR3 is TGTGCCAGCAGCCAAGAATCAGGGGGAGCTTTCTTT.

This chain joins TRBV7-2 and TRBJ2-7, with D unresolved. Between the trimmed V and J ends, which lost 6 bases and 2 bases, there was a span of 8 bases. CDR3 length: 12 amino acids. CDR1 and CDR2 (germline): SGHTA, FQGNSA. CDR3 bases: TGTGCCAGCAGGGGCCCTACCTACGAGCAGTACTTC. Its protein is CASRGPTYEQYF.

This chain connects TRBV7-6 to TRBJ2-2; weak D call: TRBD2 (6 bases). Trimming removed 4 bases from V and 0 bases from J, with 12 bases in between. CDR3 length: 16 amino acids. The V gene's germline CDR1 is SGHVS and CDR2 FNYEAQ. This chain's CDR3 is CASSSWDFPNTGELFF. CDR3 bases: TGTGCCAGCAGCTCATGGGACTTCCCGAACACCGGGGAGCTGTTTTTT. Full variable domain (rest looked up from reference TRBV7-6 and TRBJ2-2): GAGVSQSPRYKVTKRGQDVALRCDPISGHVSLYWYRQALGQGPEFLTYFNYEAQQDKSGLPNDRFSAERPEGSISTLTIQRTEQRDSAMYRCASSSWDFPNTGELFFGEGSRLTVL.

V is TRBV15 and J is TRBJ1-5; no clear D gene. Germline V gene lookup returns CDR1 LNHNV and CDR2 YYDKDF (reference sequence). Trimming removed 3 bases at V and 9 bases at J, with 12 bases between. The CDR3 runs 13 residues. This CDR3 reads CATSSSHSLPQHF. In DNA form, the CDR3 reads TGTGCCACCAGCAGCTCCCACTCTCTGCCCCAGCATTTT.

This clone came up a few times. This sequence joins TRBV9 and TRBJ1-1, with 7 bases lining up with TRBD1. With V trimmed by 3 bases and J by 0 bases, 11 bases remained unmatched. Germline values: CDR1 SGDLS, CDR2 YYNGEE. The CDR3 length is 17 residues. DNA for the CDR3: TGTGCCAGCAGCGAAAGGGACAGAATTACCATGAACACTGAAGCTTTCTTT. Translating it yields CASSERDRITMNTEAFF.

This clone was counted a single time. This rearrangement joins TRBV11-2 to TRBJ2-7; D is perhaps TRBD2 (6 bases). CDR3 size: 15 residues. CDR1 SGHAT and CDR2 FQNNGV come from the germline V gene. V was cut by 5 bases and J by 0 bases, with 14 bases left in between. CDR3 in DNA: TGTGCCAGCAGCCTGGGACTTACAAGCTCCTACGAGCAGTACTTC. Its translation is CASSLGLTSSYEQYF.

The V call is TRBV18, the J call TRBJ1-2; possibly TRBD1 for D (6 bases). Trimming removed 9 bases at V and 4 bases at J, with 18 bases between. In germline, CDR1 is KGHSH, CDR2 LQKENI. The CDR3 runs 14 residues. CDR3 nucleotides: TGTGCCAGTTTCCGTGGGACATCACCCTATGGCTACACCTTC. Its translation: CASFRGTSPYGYTF.

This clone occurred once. The CDR3 nucleotides are TGTGCCAGCAGTTATGGTAGCGGCACCGGGGAGCTGTTTTTT. Amino acids: CASSYGSGTGELFF. J is TRBJ2-2 and V is TRBV6-5, with D possibly matching TRBD2 (6 bases). Germline V gene sequence: CDR1 MNHEY, CDR2 SVGAGI. Trimming shortened V by 3 bases and J by 4 bases, and 9 bases separated the two germline ends. The length of the CDR3 is 14 residues.

The CDR3 is CASSPAVDALREQYF. The CDR3 DNA reads as TGTGCCAGCAGCCCGGCGGTAGACGCCCTAAGGGAGCAGTACTTC. This chain joins TRBV11-2 and TRBJ2-7; D call uncertain. There are 15 residues in the CDR3. The ends were cut back, 5 bases at V and 7 bases at J, with 21 bases in the middle. CDR1 is SGHAT, CDR2 FQNNGV, per germline.

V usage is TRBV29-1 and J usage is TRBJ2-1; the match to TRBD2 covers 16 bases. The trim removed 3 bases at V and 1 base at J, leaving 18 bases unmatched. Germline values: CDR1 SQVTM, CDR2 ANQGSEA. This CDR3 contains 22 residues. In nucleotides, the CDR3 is TGCAGCGTTGACCCCCACGGGACTAGCGGGGGGGCCTTCGCGGGTTCCTACAATGAGCAGTTCTTC. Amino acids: CSVDPHGTSGGAFAGSYNEQFF.

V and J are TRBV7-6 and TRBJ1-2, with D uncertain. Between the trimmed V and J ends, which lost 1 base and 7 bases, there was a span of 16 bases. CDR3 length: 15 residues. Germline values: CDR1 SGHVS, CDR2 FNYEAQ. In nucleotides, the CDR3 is TGTGCCAGCAGCTTAGGTCTTGGAGGGTCAGGTGGCTACACCTTC. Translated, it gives CASSLGLGGSGGYTF.

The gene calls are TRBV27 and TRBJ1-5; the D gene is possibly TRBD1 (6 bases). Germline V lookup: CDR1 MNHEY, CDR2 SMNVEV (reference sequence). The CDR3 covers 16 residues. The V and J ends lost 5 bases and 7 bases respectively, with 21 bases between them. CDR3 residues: CASSRGRWGADQPQHF. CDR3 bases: TGTGCCAGCAGTAGGGGGAGATGGGGAGCTGACCAGCCCCAGCATTTT.

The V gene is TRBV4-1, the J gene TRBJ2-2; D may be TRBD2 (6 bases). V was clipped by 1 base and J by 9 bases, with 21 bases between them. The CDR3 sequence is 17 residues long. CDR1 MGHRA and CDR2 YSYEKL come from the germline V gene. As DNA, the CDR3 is TGCGCCAGCAGCCAAGGTCACCGGGACTCAACCCACCGGGAGCTGTTTTTT. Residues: CASSQGHRDSTHRELFF.

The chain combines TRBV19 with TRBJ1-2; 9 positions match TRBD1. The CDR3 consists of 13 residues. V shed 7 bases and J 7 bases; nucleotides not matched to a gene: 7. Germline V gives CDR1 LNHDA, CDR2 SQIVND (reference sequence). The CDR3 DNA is TGTGCCAGTACTCCCGACAGGGGGACTGGCTACACCTTC. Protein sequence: CASTPDRGTGYTF.

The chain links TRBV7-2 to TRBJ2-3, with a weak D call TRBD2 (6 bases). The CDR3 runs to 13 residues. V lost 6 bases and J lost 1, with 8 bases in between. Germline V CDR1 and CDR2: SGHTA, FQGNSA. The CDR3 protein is CASRPGGTDTQYF. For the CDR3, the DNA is TGTGCCAGCAGGCCGGGAGGCACAGATACGCAGTATTTT.

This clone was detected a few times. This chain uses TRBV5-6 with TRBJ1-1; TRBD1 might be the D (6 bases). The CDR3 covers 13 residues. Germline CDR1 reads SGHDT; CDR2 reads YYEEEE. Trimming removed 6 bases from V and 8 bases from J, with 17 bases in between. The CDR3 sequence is CASNHFQGTEAFF. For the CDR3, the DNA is TGTGCCAGCAATCATTTTCAGGGGACGGAAGCTTTCTTT.

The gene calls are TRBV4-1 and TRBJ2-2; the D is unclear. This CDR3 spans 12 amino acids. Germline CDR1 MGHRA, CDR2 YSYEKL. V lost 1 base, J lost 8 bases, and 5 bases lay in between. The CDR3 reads CASSQAAGELFF. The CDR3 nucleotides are TGCGCCAGCAGCCAAGCAGCGGGGGAGCTGTTTTTT.

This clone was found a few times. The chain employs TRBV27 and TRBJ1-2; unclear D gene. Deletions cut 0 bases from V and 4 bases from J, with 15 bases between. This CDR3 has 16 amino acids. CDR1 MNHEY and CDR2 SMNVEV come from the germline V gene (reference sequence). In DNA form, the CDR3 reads TGTGCCAGCAGTTTATCCCCCCTGGCGGCCCCCTATGGCTACACCTTC. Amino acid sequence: CASSLSPLAAPYGYTF.

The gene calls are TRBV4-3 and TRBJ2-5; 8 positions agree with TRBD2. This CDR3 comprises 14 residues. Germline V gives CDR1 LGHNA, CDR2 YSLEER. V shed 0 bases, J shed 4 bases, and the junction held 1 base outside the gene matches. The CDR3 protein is CASSQERGGETQYF. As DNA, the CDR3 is TGCGCCAGCAGCCAAGAACGGGGGGGAGAGACCCAGTACTTC.

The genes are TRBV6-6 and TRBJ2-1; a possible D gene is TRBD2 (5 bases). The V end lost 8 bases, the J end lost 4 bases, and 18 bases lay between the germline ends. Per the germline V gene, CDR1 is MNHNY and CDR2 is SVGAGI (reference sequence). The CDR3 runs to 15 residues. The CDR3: CASSNRGSRYNEQFF. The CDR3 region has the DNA TGTGCCAGCTCTAACCGGGGATCGCGGTACAATGAGCAGTTCTTC.

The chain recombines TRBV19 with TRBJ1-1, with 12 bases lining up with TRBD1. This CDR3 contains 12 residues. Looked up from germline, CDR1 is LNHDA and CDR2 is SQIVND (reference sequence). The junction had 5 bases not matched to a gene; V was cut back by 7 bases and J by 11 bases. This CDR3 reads CASIWDRGPAFF. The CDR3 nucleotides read TGTGCCAGTATCTGGGACAGGGGGCCGGCTTTCTTT.

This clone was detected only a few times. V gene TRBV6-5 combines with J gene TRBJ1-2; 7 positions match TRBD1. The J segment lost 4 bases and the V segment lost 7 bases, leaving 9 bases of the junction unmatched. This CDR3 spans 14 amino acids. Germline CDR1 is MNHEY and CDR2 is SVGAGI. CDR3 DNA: TGTGCCAGCAAGACGGGACAGTCCTCCTATGGCTACACCTTC. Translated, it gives CASKTGQSSYGYTF.